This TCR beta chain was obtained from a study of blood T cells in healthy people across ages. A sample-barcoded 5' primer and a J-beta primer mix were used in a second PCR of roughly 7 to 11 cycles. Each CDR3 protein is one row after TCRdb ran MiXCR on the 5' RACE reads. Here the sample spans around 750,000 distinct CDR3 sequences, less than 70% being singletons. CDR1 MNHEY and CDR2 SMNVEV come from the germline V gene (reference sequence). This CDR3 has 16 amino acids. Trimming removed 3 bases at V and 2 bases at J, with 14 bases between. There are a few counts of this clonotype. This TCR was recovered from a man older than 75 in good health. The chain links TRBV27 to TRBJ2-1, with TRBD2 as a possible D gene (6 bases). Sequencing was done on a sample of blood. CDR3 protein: CASSFFGAGPYNEQFF. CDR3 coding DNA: TGTGCCAGCAGTTTCTTCGGCGCGGGGCCCTACAATGAGCAGTTCTTC.